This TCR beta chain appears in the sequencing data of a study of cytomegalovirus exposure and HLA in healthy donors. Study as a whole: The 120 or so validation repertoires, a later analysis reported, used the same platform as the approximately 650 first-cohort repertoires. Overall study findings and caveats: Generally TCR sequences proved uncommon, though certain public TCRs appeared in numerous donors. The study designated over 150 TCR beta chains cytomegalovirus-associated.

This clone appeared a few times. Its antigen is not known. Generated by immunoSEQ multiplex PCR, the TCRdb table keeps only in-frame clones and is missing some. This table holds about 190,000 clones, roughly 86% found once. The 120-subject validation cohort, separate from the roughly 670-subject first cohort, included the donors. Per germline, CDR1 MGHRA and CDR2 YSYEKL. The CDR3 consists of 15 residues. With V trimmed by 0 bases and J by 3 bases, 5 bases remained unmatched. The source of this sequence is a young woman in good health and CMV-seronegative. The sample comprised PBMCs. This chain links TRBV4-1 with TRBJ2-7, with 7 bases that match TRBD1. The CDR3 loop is CASSQEGAGGYEQYF. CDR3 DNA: TGCGCCAGCAGCCAAGAGGGGGCAGGGGGCTACGAGCAGTACTTC.